This T cell receptor beta chain originates from a study of Tregs in tolerant kidney transplant recipients. Overall study findings and caveats: The small number of patients limits these findings pending further validation.

A few counts support this clone. Antigen specificity is unknown. Germline CDR1 and CDR2: MGHRA and YSYEKL. Trimming cost V 1 base and J 4 bases, with 8 bases left between them. The CDR3 has 13 amino acids. TCRdb keeps only in-frame clones here, not all; method: immunoSEQ multiplex PCR. The sample holds under 85,000 clones; less than 90% are singletons and the top ten take about 0.37%. The specimen comprised CD4+ T cells from blood, sampled before the transplant. V gene TRBV4-1 combines with J gene TRBJ2-7; possible D gene TRBD2, 5 bases. This receptor was identified in a human donor who received a combined kidney and bone marrow transplant. The CDR3 reads CASSQVDLYEQYF. The DNA of the CDR3 is TGCGCCAGCAGCCAAGTGGACTTGTACGAGCAGTACTTC.